This T cell receptor (beta chain) was sequenced during a study of T cell responses to AZD1222 COVID-19 vaccine. Study context: Second-dose schedules of about 4 or about 12 weeks were combined. General study points: The sample set comprised mostly white British donors with more females, and clonal diversity was possibly underestimated. Spike-specific TCR breadth and depth were elevated following two AZD1222 doses.

The germline V gene has CDR1 SGHNT and CDR2 YYREEE (reference sequence). J lost 4 bases, V lost 0 bases, and 8 bases had no gene match. The CDR3 covers 17 residues. Of note for this clone: Antigen unknown.

Assay: immunoSEQ multiplex PCR; the TCRdb copy retains only in-frame clones and omits some. The table records around 120,000 clones, 75% to 95% of them present only once. V gene TRBV5-4 combines with J gene TRBJ2-4; the match to TRBD2 covers 9 bases. The sample in question was peripheral blood, obtained on day 0 of AZD1222 vaccination. The source of this sequence is an adult in good health. The CDR3 loop is CASSLDIKTSGKNIQYF. The CDR3 bases are TGTGCCAGCAGCTTGGATATTAAGACTAGCGGTAAAAACATTCAGTACTTC.